The rows below give T cell receptor beta chains drawn from one sample of a study of T cell responses to AZD1222 COVID-19 vaccine. TCRdb's copy holds only in-frame clones and misses some; the assay was immunoSEQ multiplex PCR. The profile shows some 180,000 clones, roughly 92% of them singletons. Here the sequenced sample was peripheral blood, taken on day 0 of AZD1222 vaccination. Receptors originate from an adult in good health. Each CDR3 is given with its conserved first and last residue.

J gene,V gene,CDR3 protein
TRBJ1-1,TRBV28,CASSHFTGLYGTEAFF
TRBJ1-5,TRBV29-1,CSVAAQDNQPQHF
TRBJ1-1,TRBV6-5,CASSHHRGVNTEAFF
TRBJ2-2,TRBV2,CATRRNTGELFF
TRBJ2-1,TRBV7-9,CASSSRLAGGWNEQFF
TRBJ2-1,TRBV7-2,CASSLGGASGGIEQFF
TRBJ1-1,TRBV5-1,CASSPGSSNTEAFF
TRBJ2-3,TRBV5-1,CASSGERSTDTQYF
TRBJ2-1,TRBV7-9,CASSLIPGQSGEQFF
TRBJ1-5,TRBV14,CASSRDRFQPQHF
TRBJ1-5,TRBV19,CASIKDRDRGNQPQHF
TRBJ1-2,TRBV6-5,CASRRGPGYGYTF
TRBJ2-1,TRBV21-1,CASSKIALENEQFF
TRBJ2-3,TRBV19,CASREISTDTQYF
TRBJ2-2,TRBV6-2/TRBV6-3,CASSPRGREGTGELFF
TRBJ2-5,TRBV6-5,CASSYRTTQETQYF
TRBJ2-3,TRBV11-3,CASSHGHSSTDTQYF